Listed below are T cell receptor beta chains from one sample, sequenced in a study of cytomegalovirus exposure and HLA in healthy donors. TCRdb's copy holds only in-frame clones and misses some; the assay was immunoSEQ multiplex PCR. This table has some 90,000 clones, roughly four fifths appearing once. The sequenced sample was PBMCs. The receptors here all came from a man aged 30 to 39 in good health and CMV-seronegative. The CDR3 runs from the conserved cysteine through the conserved F or W. The D gene is left open where the match is weak. Clone size is not always given. Where it is, it says once, few, many or a class for expanded clones.

TRBV2	NA	TRBJ1-2	few	TGTGCCAGCACCCCGGAGACGGATAACTATGGCTACACCTTC	CASTPETDNYGYTF
TRBV6-4	NA	TRBJ2-1	NA	TGTGCCAGCAGTGAAGGGTTACAGGGCTGGAATGAGCAGTTCTTC	CASSEGLQGWNEQFF
TRBV9	NA	TRBJ2-1	NA	TGTGCCAGCAGCGTAGCGGGGGCGGGGGCCTACAATGAGCAGTTCTTC	CASSVAGAGAYNEQFF
TRBV29-1	TRBD1	TRBJ1-2	NA	TGCAGCGTGGCCGGTGGGACAGACTTTGGCTACACCTTC	CSVAGGTDFGYTF
TRBV6-5	NA	TRBJ2-3	NA	TGTGCCAGCAGCAAGGGGTCAGGGATTAATACGCAGTATTTT	CASSKGSGINTQYF
TRBV2	NA	TRBJ1-1	few	TGTGCCAGCAGTGGAACGGGTCTTACCACCATGAACACTGAAGCTTTCTTT	CASSGTGLTTMNTEAFF
TRBV11-3	TRBD2	TRBJ2-5	NA	TGTGCCAGCAGCTTAACGTGGAGCGGGACTAGTCAAGAGACCCAGTACTTC	CASSLTWSGTSQETQYF
TRBV2	NA	TRBJ2-3	NA	TGTGCCAGCAGTGAAGGGGCCCATACGCAGTATTTT	CASSEGAHTQYF
TRBV4-3	TRBD1	TRBJ2-7	NA	TGCGCCAGCAGCCAAGGGGAGCGACAGGGTGCCGACGAGCAGTACTTC	CASSQGERQGADEQYF
TRBV9	NA	TRBJ2-1	NA	TGTGCCAGCTCCCCGAGCGGGTCCGCCAATGAGCAGTTCTTC	CASSPSGSANEQFF
TRBV5-4	TRBD2	TRBJ2-2	NA	TGTGCCAGCAGCTCCCCATGGGGGCGGGAGGTCCGCGGGGAGCTGTTTTTT	CASSSPWGREVRGELFF
TRBV5-1	NA	TRBJ2-5	NA	TGCGCCAGCAGCTTGCACAGGGTAGGGCAAGAGACCCAGTACTTC	CASSLHRVGQETQYF
TRBV7-2	NA	TRBJ1-2	NA	TGTGCCAGCAGCCCTAGAACAGGGATTAACTATGGCTACACCTTC	CASSPRTGINYGYTF
TRBV5-4	NA	TRBJ1-1	NA	TGTGCCAGCAGCTTGGTCGCCCGGGGGAACACTGAAGCTTTCTTT	CASSLVARGNTEAFF
TRBV5-1	NA	TRBJ1-4	NA	TGCGCCAGCAGCTTTGCGGGGAGTCTAAATGAAAAACTGTTTTTT	CASSFAGSLNEKLFF
TRBV10-2	NA	TRBJ2-2	NA	TGCGCCAGCCCCACAGGACCGAACACCGGGGAGCTGTTTTTT	CASPTGPNTGELFF
TRBV14	TRBD1	TRBJ1-1	NA	TGTGCCAGCAGCCAGTTAAGGGGGCAGTTGAACACTGAAGCTTTCTTT	CASSQLRGQLNTEAFF
TRBV18	NA	TRBJ1-2	NA	TGTGCCAGCTCACCAACTTTGCAGGGACAAGGAAACTATGGCTACACCTTC	CASSPTLQGQGNYGYTF
TRBV11-1	NA	TRBJ1-1	NA	TGTGCCAGCAGCTTAGTAGGGGGATCTAACACTGAAGCTTTCTTT	CASSLVGGSNTEAFF
TRBV6-1	NA	TRBJ2-3	NA	TGTGCCAGCAGTGAAGGGGGACACACAGATACGCAGTATTTT	CASSEGGHTDTQYF
TRBV7-9	NA	TRBJ2-5	NA	TGTGCCAGCAGCTTAGATTTAGGGGAATACCAAGAGACCCAGTACTTC	CASSLDLGEYQETQYF
TRBV9	TRBD2	TRBJ2-5	NA	TGTGCCAGCAGCACCCACCCCCTACTAGCGGCCCAAGAGACCCAGTACTTC	CASSTHPLLAAQETQYF